Shown below are 27 T cell receptor beta chains from a single sample sequenced in a study of T cells in Graves' hyperthyroidism and ophthalmopathy. Using RNA transcripts as the source, TCR beta CDR3 regions were amplified. Initially, a first-round RT-PCR of the TCR CDR3 employed the HTBI primer set. TCRdb independently ran MiXCR on the multiplex PCR reads; one entry per CDR3 protein. The sample lists roughly 750,000 distinct CDR3 sequences; over 15% were seen once. The material sequenced was blood. These receptors came from a man aged 18 to 29 with Graves' hyperthyroidism.

This clonotype was recorded a few times. The chain couples TRBV7-8 to TRBJ2-7; a weak D match, TRBD2 (5 bases). V shed 2 bases and J shed 3 bases, with 11 bases lying between them. Germline CDR1 SGHVS, CDR2 FQNEAQ. CDR3 length equals 14 residues. The CDR3 spells CASSLRGKVYEQYF. The CDR3 nucleotides read TGTGCCAGCAGCTTACGAGGGAAGGTCTACGAGCAGTACTTC.

Comment on this clonotype: A much larger clonotype is one base distant, so this may be a read error. The chain employs TRBV20-1 and TRBJ2-5, with 10 bases that match TRBD2. The CDR3 is 13 residues long. V gave up 7 bases and J gave up 4 bases; unmatched junction bases: 6. The germline CDR1 and CDR2 sequences are DFQATT and SNEGSKA (reference sequence). The CDR3 DNA reads TGCAGTGGAGCGGGAGGGCACCGAGAGACCCAGTACTTC. Translation gives CSGAGGHRETQYF.

There are many counts of this clonotype. The chain carries TRBV3-1 and TRBJ2-7; TRBD2 matches 11 bases. CDR1 is LGHDT and CDR2 is YNNKEL in the germline V gene (reference sequence). V lost 5 bases and J lost 5; bases outside the gene matches: 5. This CDR3 comprises 14 residues. CDR3 region: CASSVAGGTNEQYF. CDR3 sequence (DNA): TGTGCCAGCAGCGTAGCGGGAGGGACCAACGAGCAGTACTTC.

This chain connects TRBV20-1 to TRBJ2-5, with D tentatively TRBD2 (6 bases). Trimming took 1 base from V and 2 from J, leaving 14 bases between them. Germline CDR1 is DFQATT and CDR2 is SNEGSKA (reference sequence). CDR3 length: 15 residues. CDR3 in DNA: TGCAGTGCTAGAGTGGCGGGGAGACGGCAAGAGACCCAGTACTTC. This sequence encodes CSARVAGRRQETQYF.

This clonotype was recorded a few times. V usage is TRBV11-2 and J usage is TRBJ2-3; a weak D match, TRBD1 (6 bases). Germline CDR1 reads SGHAT; CDR2 reads FQNNGV. V was cut by 3 bases and J by 0 bases, with 13 bases left in between. CDR3 length: 16 amino acids. In DNA, the CDR3 is TGTGCCAGCAGCTTCACGGACAGATATAGCACAGATACGCAGTATTTT. Protein product: CASSFTDRYSTDTQYF.

This clonotype has ten or more counts. The V call is TRBV7-8, the J call TRBJ2-1; D remains unclear. The CDR3 sequence is 12 residues long. Germline V gene data show CDR1 as SGHVS and CDR2 as FQNEAQ. The V end lost 3 bases, the J end lost 10 bases, and 10 bases lay between the germline ends. The CDR3 DNA reads TGTGCCAGCAGCTTTGGTTACGGGGAGCAGTTCTTC. It yields the protein CASSFGYGEQFF. Full variable domain (rest looked up from reference TRBV7-8 and TRBJ2-1): GAGVSQSPRYKVAKRGQDVALRCDPISGHVSLFWYQQALGQGPEFLTYFQNEAQLDKSGLPSDRFFAERPEGSVSTLKIQRTQQEDSAVYLCASSFGYGEQFFGPGTRLTVL.

This clonotype was observed a handful of times. The gene calls are TRBV7-2 and TRBJ1-5; D is undetermined. Trimming stripped 6 bases from V and 2 bases from J, with 14 bases between. This CDR3 contains 15 residues. Per germline, CDR1 SGHTA and CDR2 FQGNSA. Here the CDR3 reads CASSLVGYGNQPQHF. The CDR3 nucleotides are TGTGCCAGCAGTTTGGTAGGGTATGGCAATCAGCCCCAGCATTTT.

This clonotype came up many times. The chain uses TRBV28 and TRBJ1-1; D unresolved. V lost 3 bases and J lost 5, with 10 bases in between. Germline values: CDR1 MDHEN, CDR2 SYDVKM. The CDR3 loop spans 13 amino acids. In DNA, the CDR3 is TGTGCCAGCAGTTTTGTGGGCGGGACTGAAGCTTTCTTT. It codes for CASSFVGGTEAFF.

This clonotype appeared a few times. The J gene is TRBJ2-7, the V gene TRBV6-2 or TRBV6-3; tentatively, D is TRBD2 (5 bases). Trimming cost V 5 bases and J 5 bases, with 16 bases left between them. The CDR3 is 14 residues long. Germline values: CDR1 MNHEY, CDR2 SVGEGT. The CDR3 DNA follows: TGTGCCAGCAGTCCAGCGGTGGGCCTAGACGAGCAGTACTTC. Translating it yields CASSPAVGLDEQYF.

This clonotype has a count of ten or more. An end of the junction differs from the germline gene, which may be a read error. This sequence joins TRBV5-1 and TRBJ2-1; TRBD2 aligns across 7 bases. Per germline, CDR1 SGHRS and CDR2 YFSETQ. The CDR3 is 14 residues long. The CDR3 protein is CASSLAGPYNEQFF. CDR3 sequence (DNA): TGTGCCAGCAGCTTAGCGGGCCCTTACAATGAGCAGTTCTTC.

The V call is TRBV7-2, the J call TRBJ2-1; D ambiguous. CDR3 length: 12 residues. The V and J ends lost 5 bases and 10 bases respectively, with 12 bases between them. Germline V gene sequence: CDR1 SGHTA, CDR2 FQGNSA. CDR3 nucleotide sequence: TGTACCAGCAGCACTATGGCACAGGAGCAGTTCTTC. Translated: CTSSTMAQEQFF.

The V call is TRBV10-2, the J call TRBJ2-7, with a weak D call TRBD2 (5 bases). The V gene lost 7 bases and the J gene lost 6 bases, with 13 bases spanning the gap. The V gene's germline CDR1 is WSHSY and CDR2 SAAADI. CDR3 length: 12 residues. Here the CDR3 reads CASKLEGGEQYF. The DNA of the CDR3 is TGCGCCAGCAAGCTAGAGGGCGGCGAGCAGTACTTC.

Comment on this clonotype: Since a much larger clone is just one base distant, this may be a read error. The V call is TRBV6-1, the J call TRBJ1-5, with D tentatively TRBD1 (6 bases). The CDR3 runs to 14 residues. Germline V gene lookup returns CDR1 MNHNS and CDR2 SASEGT. Trimming took 8 bases from V and 8 from J, leaving 19 bases between them. The CDR3 nucleotides are TGTGCCAGCCGGCGGGAGGGGGTTTCTAAGCCCCAGCATTTT. The encoded protein is CASRREGVSKPQHF.

This CDR3 reads CASSPYPTNTDTQYF. As DNA, the CDR3 is TGTGCCAGCAGCCCATACCCTACCAACACAGATACGCAGTATTTT. This chain links TRBV7-2 with TRBJ2-3; no reliable D call. The V gene's germline CDR1 is SGHTA and CDR2 FQGNSA. This CDR3 region has 15 residues. Trimming removed 5 bases from V and 2 bases from J, with 14 bases in between.

This clonotype was detected only a few times. The V gene is TRBV20-1, the J gene TRBJ2-1; no firm D call. Per germline, CDR1 DFQATT and CDR2 SNEGSKA (reference sequence). Between the trimmed V and J ends, which lost 4 bases and 8 bases, there was a span of 18 bases. The CDR3 has 14 residues. As DNA, the CDR3 is TGCAGTGCTACCGGGCCCCAGCTAGGCGATGAGCAGTTCTTC. Protein sequence: CSATGPQLGDEQFF.

The chain has TRBV20-1 and TRBJ2-3; 8 bases line up with TRBD1. Trimming at V came to 5 bases and at J to 4 bases, leaving 8 bases not matched to a gene. The CDR3 is 14 residues long. CDR1 and CDR2 from the germline V gene are DFQATT and SNEGSKA (reference sequence). The CDR3 sequence is CSASTGGSADTQYF. CDR3 nucleotide sequence: TGCAGTGCTTCTACAGGGGGGAGTGCAGATACGCAGTATTTT.

This clonotype was seen many times. The CDR3 DNA sequence: TGTGCCAGCAGTTCTCCTAACGTACCAGGGGAGGCGGGGGCTCGTGAGCAGTTCTTC. This gives the protein CASSSPNVPGEAGAREQFF. This chain uses TRBV27 with TRBJ2-1, with D possibly being TRBD2 (7 bases). The V end was cut by 4 bases, the J end by 9 bases, with 31 bases between. Germline CDR1 MNHEY, CDR2 SMNVEV (reference sequence). The CDR3 has 19 amino acids.

This clonotype was seen many times. The chain uses TRBV6-2 or TRBV6-3 and TRBJ2-7, with D perhaps matching TRBD1 (5 bases). V was cut by 7 bases and J by 5 bases, with 18 bases left in between. CDR1 is MNHEY and CDR2 is SVGEGT in the germline V gene. This CDR3 comprises 14 residues. This chain's CDR3 is CASKYQGPRNEQYF. The CDR3 DNA is TGTGCCAGCAAATATCAGGGTCCGAGAAACGAGCAGTACTTC.

In its sample, this clonotype was seen many times. The genes are TRBV30 and TRBJ2-1; TRBD2 matches 8 bases. Germline-derived CDR1 and CDR2 are GTSNPN and SVGIG (reference sequence). The CDR3 covers 13 residues. The V gene end was trimmed by 5 bases and the J gene end by 7 bases; junction bases not matched to a gene: 7. For the CDR3, the DNA is TGTGCCTGGGGTAGCGGGGTGGCGAATGAGCAGTTCTTC. Protein sequence: CAWGSGVANEQFF.

The rearrangement joins TRBV5-1 to TRBJ1-2; tentatively, D is TRBD1 (6 bases). This CDR3 comprises 15 residues. V was trimmed by 4 bases and J by 9 bases, leaving 22 bases between them. Germline V gene sequence: CDR1 SGHRS, CDR2 YFSETQ. The CDR3 reads CASSPILQGTTSYTF. For the CDR3, the DNA is TGCGCCAGCAGCCCAATCCTACAGGGAACTACGAGCTACACCTTC.

This clonotype was detected only a few times. Here the CDR3 reads CASSQGATSGSTDTQYF. DNA for the CDR3: TGCGCCAGCAGCCAAGGTGCAACGTCCGGGAGTACAGATACGCAGTATTTT. The chain has TRBV4-3 and TRBJ2-3; D is perhaps TRBD2 (6 bases). CDR3 length: 17 residues. V lost 1 base, J lost 3 bases, and 17 bases lay in between. Germline V gene data show CDR1 as LGHNA and CDR2 as YSLEER.

In its sample, this clonotype was seen many times. The J gene is TRBJ2-3, the V gene TRBV18; no clear D gene. Germline CDR1 KGHSH, CDR2 LQKENI. The CDR3 runs 16 residues. V lost 2 bases to trimming and J lost 0 bases, with 12 bases between them. This CDR3 is CASSPVGTSSTDTQYF. DNA for the CDR3: TGTGCCAGCTCACCAGTGGGTACCTCTAGCACAGATACGCAGTATTTT.

The count of this clonotype is one. This sequence joins TRBV5-1 and TRBJ2-7; no clear D gene. The CDR3 is made up of 14 amino acids. The germline V gene has CDR1 SGHRS and CDR2 YFSETQ. The V and J ends lost 2 bases and 3 bases respectively, with 12 bases between them. Written as DNA, the CDR3 is TGCGCCAGCAGCTTAAGGGCCTCCATCTACGAGCAGTACTTC. This translates into CASSLRASIYEQYF. Filled out from reference TRBV5-1 and TRBJ2-7, the complete variable domain reads KAGVTQTPRYLIKTRGQQVTLSCSPISGHRSVSWYQQTPGQGLQFLFEYFSETQRNKGNFPGRFSGRQFSNSRSEMNVSTLELGDSALYLCASSLRASIYEQYFGPGTRLTVT.

This clonotype has just a few counts. The chain combines TRBV19 with TRBJ2-1, with 7 positions matching TRBD2. Germline assignment: CDR1 LNHDA and CDR2 SQIVND (reference sequence). The ends lost 4 bases at V and 2 bases at J; junction bases unmatched: 5. This CDR3 is built from 15 residues. CDR3 DNA sequence: TGTGCCAGTAGTACCCTAGCGGCGCCCTACAATGAGCAGTTCTTC. It yields the protein CASSTLAAPYNEQFF.

A note on this clonotype: A much larger clone is a single base away; this may be a read error. The V and J genes are TRBV5-1 and TRBJ1-4, with D maybe TRBD1 (5 bases). This CDR3 has 14 amino acids. CDR1 and CDR2 from the germline V gene are SGHRS and YFSETQ. The CDR3 DNA is TGCGCCAGCGGCTTGGGGGACGGTCATGAAAAACTGTTTTTT. It yields the protein CASGLGDGHEKLFF.

The rearrangement uses TRBV10-3 and TRBJ2-1; maybe TRBD1 (7 bases). This CDR3 spans 15 amino acids. Germline assignment: CDR1 ENHRY and CDR2 SYGVKD. V was shortened by 0 bases and J by 6 bases, with 12 bases between the two germline ends. In DNA, the CDR3 is TGTGCCATCAGTGAGTCGTCAGGGGGGACCAATGAGCAGTTCTTC. It yields the protein CAISESSGGTNEQFF.

This clonotype was seen many times. The chain employs TRBV2 and TRBJ2-1, with TRBD2 identical over 11 bases. The V segment lost 5 bases and the J segment 13 bases; nucleotides outside the gene matches: 7. The germline CDR1 and CDR2 sequences are SNHLY and FYNNEI. The CDR3 covers 13 residues. The CDR3 DNA is TGTGCCAGCAGTTCGGGGACTAGCGGCATTCAGTTCTTC. Its translation: CASSSGTSGIQFF. Full variable domain (remainder filled in from reference TRBV2 and TRBJ2-1): EPEVTQTPSHQVTQMGQEVILRCVPISNHLYFYWYRQILGQKVEFLVSFYNNEISEKSEIFDDQFSVERPDGSNFTLKIRSTKLEDSAMYFCASSSGTSGIQFFGPGTRLTVL.